The 18 T cell receptor beta chains in this list originate from one sample, sequenced in a study of blood T cell repertoires in COVID-19. Only in-frame clones appear in the TCRdb table, and some are missing; sequencing was by immunoSEQ multiplex PCR. The repertoire holds fewer than 350,000 clones, roughly 90% seen once, with approximately 12% in the top ten. The sample consisted of peripheral blood. Receptor source: a woman between 25 and 40 years old with COVID-19, enrolled during active disease.

The chain couples TRBV30 to TRBJ2-3; TRBD2 matches 8 bases. This CDR3 region has 16 residues. The V gene end was trimmed by 0 bases and the J gene end by 3 bases; junction bases not matched to a gene: 8. Germline lookup yields CDR1 GTSNPN and CDR2 SVGIG (reference sequence). CDR3 amino acids: CAWSVPTGGVTDTQYF. In nucleotides, the CDR3 is TGTGCCTGGAGTGTACCTACCGGGGGGGTGACAGATACGCAGTATTTT.

This clone has only one observation. V and J are TRBV24-1 and TRBJ1-6, with a tentative D call TRBD1 (5 bases). Germline CDR1 KGHDR, CDR2 SFDVKD. CDR3 length equals 13 residues. Trimming left V 9 bases short and J 1 base short, with 6 bases between. The CDR3 spells CATQGSYNSPLHF. The CDR3 DNA follows: TGTGCCACCCAGGGATCCTATAATTCACCCCTCCACTTT.

In this sample, this clone turned up once. CDR3 sequence reads: CASSQDSSTGTIYGYTF. CDR3 DNA sequence: TGTGCCAGCAGCCAAGATAGCTCCACCGGGACTATCTATGGCTACACCTTC. The chain links TRBV4-2 to TRBJ1-2; TRBD1 is a possible D gene (5 bases). The CDR3 consists of 17 residues. The V gene's germline CDR1 is LGHNA and CDR2 YNFKEQ. The germline V and J ends were trimmed by 0 bases and 4 bases, with 18 bases remaining between them.

The J gene is TRBJ2-2, the V gene TRBV5-1; 10 bases agree with TRBD2. The junction had 12 bases not matched to a gene; V was cut back by 4 bases and J by 3 bases. The CDR3 consists of 18 residues. Germline assignment: CDR1 SGHRS and CDR2 YFSETQ. CDR3 sequence (DNA): TGCGCCAGCAGCACCACACTAGCGGGGTGGACCGACACCGGGGAGCTGTTTTTT. This sequence encodes CASSTTLAGWTDTGELFF.

The chain couples TRBV6-5 to TRBJ1-1, with TRBD1 matching over 11 bases. The J segment lost 3 bases and the V segment lost 2 bases, leaving 2 bases of the junction unmatched. CDR1 is MNHEY, CDR2 SVGAGI, per germline. The length of the CDR3 is 15 residues. CDR3 coding DNA: TGTGCCAGCAGTTACCTGGGACAGGGGGACACTGAAGCTTTCTTT. It codes for CASSYLGQGDTEAFF.

This rearrangement joins TRBV7-9 to TRBJ2-5, with unresolved D. The CDR3 totals 12 residues. Per germline, CDR1 SEHNR and CDR2 FQNEAQ (reference sequence). Trimming stripped 4 bases from V and 4 bases from J, with 7 bases between. The CDR3 region is CASSYGGETQYF. DNA for the CDR3: TGTGCCAGCAGCTACGGCGGAGAGACCCAGTACTTC. The whole variable domain, filled in from reference TRBV7-9 and TRBJ2-5, reads DTGVSQNPRHKITKRGQNVTFRCDPISEHNRLYWYRQTLGQGPEFLTYFQNEAQLEKSRLLSDRFSAERPKGSFSTLEIQRTEQGDSAMYLCASSYGGETQYFGPGTRLLVL.

The rearrangement uses TRBV5-8 and TRBJ1-3; the D gene is possibly TRBD1 (5 bases). The CDR3 totals 15 residues. The V gene's germline CDR1 is SGHTS and CDR2 YDEGEE. V shed 1 base and J shed 0 bases, with 8 bases lying between them. The CDR3 sequence: CASSLTGYSGNTIYF. The CDR3 region has the DNA TGTGCCAGCAGCTTGACAGGCTACTCTGGAAACACCATATATTTT.

Written as DNA, the CDR3 is TGTGCCACCAGCAGTCCGGGTCTTCAGCCCCAGCATTTT. Protein product: CATSSPGLQPQHF. The chain links TRBV15 to TRBJ1-5; D is uncertain. V lost 3 bases to trimming and J lost 6 bases, with 9 bases between them. Per germline, CDR1 LNHNV and CDR2 YYDKDF (reference sequence). The CDR3 has 13 amino acids. The entire variable domain, with the rest obtained from reference TRBV15 and TRBJ1-5, is as follows: DAMVIQNPRYQVTQFGKPVTLSCSQTLNHNVMYWYQQKSSQAPKLLFHYYDKDFNNEADTPDNFQSRRPNTSFCFLDIRSPGLGDTAMYLCATSSPGLQPQHFGDGTRLSIL.

The chain carries TRBV29-1 and TRBJ1-1; no clear D. The CDR3 is 13 residues long. V dropped 4 bases and J dropped 0 bases, with 9 bases sitting between them. Per the germline V gene, CDR1 is SQVTM and CDR2 is ANQGSEA. CDR3 bases: TGCAGCGTTGCCAAACAAATGAACACTGAAGCTTTCTTT. This codes for CSVAKQMNTEAFF.

For the CDR3, the DNA is TGTGCCAGCAGCCAAGCGCTCTCTATGCGGCCTGGCTACACCTTC. This gives the protein CASSQALSMRPGYTF. The V call is TRBV4-2, the J call TRBJ1-2; D gene ambiguous. The CDR3 consists of 15 residues. CDR1 LGHNA and CDR2 YNFKEQ come from the germline V gene. The ends were cut back, 1 base at V and 7 bases at J, with 16 bases in the middle.

The gene calls are TRBV4-1 and TRBJ2-3, with 8 bases matching TRBD2. Germline CDR1 reads MGHRA; CDR2 reads YSYEKL. V shed 0 bases, J shed 8 bases, and the junction held 4 bases outside the gene matches. This CDR3 region has 14 residues. CDR3 sequence reads: CASSQDLAGPTQYF. CDR3 DNA sequence: TGCGCCAGCAGCCAAGATTTAGCGGGGCCTACGCAGTATTTT.

J is TRBJ1-1 and V is TRBV7-9, with a weak D call TRBD1 (6 bases). The CDR3 sequence is 14 residues long. V lost 10 bases and J lost 2, with 17 bases in between. CDR1 SEHNR and CDR2 FQNEAQ come from the germline V gene (reference sequence). This CDR3 reads CAITPRGTNTEAFF. The DNA for the CDR3 is TGTGCCATTACACCACGAGGGACAAACACTGAAGCTTTCTTT.

This clone was counted once. This chain links TRBV7-8 with TRBJ1-1; D is perhaps TRBD1 (6 bases). CDR1 and CDR2 from the germline V gene are SGHVS and FQNEAQ. This CDR3 has 15 residues. Trimming left V 5 bases short and J 2 bases short, with 15 bases between. CDR3 region: CASSPAQGINTEAFF. CDR3 nucleotides: TGTGCCAGCAGCCCCGCACAGGGTATAAACACTGAAGCTTTCTTT.

This chain connects TRBV3-1 (or the pseudogene TRBV3-2) to TRBJ1-1, with unresolved D. Germline assignment: CDR1 LGHDT and CDR2 YNNKEL (reference sequence). CDR3 size: 14 residues. Between the trimmed V and J ends, which lost 4 bases and 5 bases, there was a span of 14 bases. CDR3 DNA sequence: TGTGCCAGCAGCCCTCAGCGGACGACGACTGAAGCTTTCTTT. Amino acid sequence: CASSPQRTTTEAFF.

This clone was observed a single time. J is TRBJ2-7 and V is TRBV2; D is uncertain. The CDR3 sequence is 12 residues long. Trimming pared 4 bases from V and 0 bases from J, leaving 4 bases between. Looked up from germline, CDR1 is SNHLY and CDR2 is FYNNEI. CDR3 coding DNA: TGTGCCAGCAGTGCATTCTCCTACGAGCAGTACTTC. Translated, it gives CASSAFSYEQYF.

The chain has TRBV19 and TRBJ2-2; D might be TRBD2 (5 bases). The CDR3 extends over 15 amino acids. Germline V gene data show CDR1 as LNHDA and CDR2 as SQIVND (reference sequence). V was pared by 4 bases and J by 3 bases, with 12 bases between. CDR3: CASSTPGLYTGELFF. CDR3 sequence (DNA): TGTGCCAGTAGTACCCCTGGACTCTACACCGGGGAGCTGTTTTTT.

The chain uses TRBV20-1 and TRBJ2-3; D uncertain. This CDR3 has 10 residues. The germline V gene encodes CDR1 DFQATT and CDR2 SNEGSKA (reference sequence). The ends were cut back, 3 bases at V and 8 bases at J, with 6 bases in the middle. CDR3 DNA: TGCAGTGCTAGTATGAGTACGCAGTATTTT. The encoded protein is CSASMSTQYF.

This chain links TRBV29-1 with TRBJ2-1; tentative D call: TRBD1 (6 bases). The CDR3 loop spans 14 amino acids. Trimming removed 6 bases from V and 2 bases from J, with 14 bases in between. Germline V gene sequence: CDR1 SQVTM, CDR2 ANQGSEA. The CDR3 here is CSVPTGYTYNEQFF. In nucleotides, the CDR3 is TGCAGCGTCCCGACAGGCTATACCTACAATGAGCAGTTCTTC.